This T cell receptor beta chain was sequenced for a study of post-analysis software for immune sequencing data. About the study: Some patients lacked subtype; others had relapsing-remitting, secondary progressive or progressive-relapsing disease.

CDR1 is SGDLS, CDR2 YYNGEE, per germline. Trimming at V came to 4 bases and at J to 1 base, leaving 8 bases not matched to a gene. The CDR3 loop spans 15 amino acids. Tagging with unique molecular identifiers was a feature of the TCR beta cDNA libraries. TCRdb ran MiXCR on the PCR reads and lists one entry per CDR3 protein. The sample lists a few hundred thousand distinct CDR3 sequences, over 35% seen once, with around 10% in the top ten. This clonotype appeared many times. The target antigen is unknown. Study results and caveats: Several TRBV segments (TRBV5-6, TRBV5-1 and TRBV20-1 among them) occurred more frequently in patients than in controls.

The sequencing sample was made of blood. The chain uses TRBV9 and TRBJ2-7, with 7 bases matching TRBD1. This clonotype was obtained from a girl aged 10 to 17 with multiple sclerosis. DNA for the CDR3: TGTGCCAGCAGCATAACAGGGGATTCTTCCTACGAGCAGTACTTC. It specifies CASSITGDSSYEQYF.